This TCR beta chain was identified in a study of T cells after somatic rescue of genetic block. Assay used: immunoSEQ multiplex PCR; TCRdb lists only in-frame clones, some missing. The sample lists 85,000 to 90,000 clones, approximately 90% occurring once. The length of the CDR3 is 15 residues. V lost 6 bases to trimming and J lost 6 bases, with 17 bases between them. Germline lookup yields CDR1 LNHDA and CDR2 SQIVND (reference sequence). Sequenced sample: peripheral blood mononuclear cells (PBMCs). The chain combines TRBV19 with TRBJ2-2; D tentatively reads TRBD1 or TRBD2 (6 bases each). The source of this sequence is a woman between 18 and 29 years old. The CDR3 coding sequence is TGTGCCAGTAGCCGGGGGCTTCGTGGGCCCGGGGAGCTGTTTTTT. Translated: CASSRGLRGPGELFF.